This T cell receptor beta chain was identified in a study of T cell responses to AZD1222 COVID-19 vaccine. As concerns this clone: Its antigen is unknown.

The germline V gene encodes CDR1 WSHSY and CDR2 SAAADI. The CDR3 length is 12 residues. The germline V and J ends were trimmed by 2 bases and 3 bases, with 4 bases remaining between them. Study-wide points: Possibly, clonal diversity was underestimated; donors were largely white British and included more females. Researchers took repertoire samples only after the peak T cell response had come. Mapped onto spike, vaccine-associated CD4 TCRs spanned it and were dominant at 160-218 and 743-854.

TCRdb's copy holds only in-frame clones and misses some; the assay was immunoSEQ multiplex PCR. The repertoire holds about 140,000 clones, with 88% as singletons. Sequencing used peripheral blood, obtained 28 days after the second AZD1222 dose. V and J are TRBV10-2 and TRBJ1-2; D unclear. The source is an adult who received the AZD1222 COVID-19 vaccine. The CDR3 DNA is TGCGCCAGCAGTGAGCAGGACTATGGCTACACCTTC. It encodes CASSEQDYGYTF.